Here is one T cell receptor (beta chain) with its context. The antigen remains undetermined. This entry belongs to a study of OX40 agonist ivuxolimab in advanced cancers. Regarding the study as a whole: The average count of expanded clones was higher among CD8+ T cells than among CD4+. Clonal expansion from baseline to week 6 occurred in both CD4+ and CD8+ T cells.

CDR3 length: 17 residues. From germline, CDR1 is PRHDT and CDR2 FYEKMQ (reference sequence). After removal of 4 bases from V and 1 base from J, the junction contained 8 bases not matched to a gene. Generated by immunoSEQ multiplex PCR, the TCRdb table keeps only in-frame clones and is missing some. The sample consists of around 100,000 clones, about 90% of them appearing once. The V gene is TRBV13, the J gene TRBJ2-3, with 10 nucleotides matching TRBD2. The receptor's source is an adult with an advanced solid tumor such as melanoma, head and neck, liver or kidney cancer. Source: CD4+ or CD8+ T cells sorted from blood, taken in a trial of the OX40 agonist ivuxolimab. The CDR3 here is CASSSIRTSGRTDTQYF. The CDR3 DNA follows: TGTGCCAGCAGCTCCATCAGGACTAGCGGACGCACAGATACGCAGTATTTT. Full variable domain (missing parts from reference TRBV13 and TRBJ2-3): AAGVIQSPRHLIKEKRETATLKCYPIPRHDTVYWYQQGPGQDPQFLISFYEKMQSDKGSIPDRFSAQQFSDYHSELNMSSLELGDSALYFCASSSIRTSGRTDTQYFGPGTRLTVL.